These T cell receptor beta chains were read from a single sample in a study of radiotherapy plus CTLA-4 blockade in lung cancer. Clones were sequenced by immunoSEQ multiplex PCR, and TCRdb holds only the in-frame ones, with some missing. The top ten hold around 4.2% of the sample, which has tens of thousands of clones, over 65% seen once. The source material was peripheral blood, sampled from a patient treated with radiotherapy plus ipilimumab. Receptors originate from a human donor with non-small cell lung cancer who had a partial response to radiotherapy plus ipilimumab. The CDR3 runs from the conserved cysteine through the conserved F or W. D genes are given only for firm matches. Not every row has a clone size; where given, it reads once, few, many or a size class.

clone size,J gene,D gene,V gene,CDR3 DNA,CDR3 protein
NA,TRBJ2-3,TRBD1,TRBV5-4,TGTGCCAGCAGCCCCGGACAGGCGTACCCTCGGGATACGCAGTATTTT,CASSPGQAYPRDTQYF
NA,TRBJ2-5,NA,TRBV7-6,TGTGCCAGCAGCTTATCAGGGGCTGAGACCCAGTACTTC,CASSLSGAETQYF
NA,TRBJ1-3,NA,TRBV6-6,TGTGCCAGCAGTTACTCGAGTAGCTCTGGAAACACCATATATTTT,CASSYSSSSGNTIYF
few,TRBJ1-1,TRBD1,TRBV28,TGTGCCAGTTTTACCGGACAGGGGAGGACTGAAGCTTTCTTT,CASFTGQGRTEAFF
few,TRBJ2-1,NA,TRBV11-2,TGTGCCAGCTCCCATTCTGCAGGGGTCAGCTCCTACAATGAGCAGTTCTTC,CASSHSAGVSSYNEQFF
NA,TRBJ1-6,NA,TRBV7-3,TGTGCCAGCAGCTTAAAAGGAGGAGGAAGATCCCTCGGGCTGACCTCACCCCTCCACTTT,CASSLKGGGRSLGLTSPLHF
few,TRBJ1-6,TRBD1,TRBV7-3,TGTGCCAGCAGCTATCAGGGGGGCAATTCACCCCTCCACTTT,CASSYQGGNSPLHF
NA,TRBJ2-3,NA,TRBV27,TGTGCCAGCAGTTTATCGCGCGGGGCCTTGAGTCCAGATACGCAGTATTTT,CASSLSRGALSPDTQYF
NA,TRBJ1-4,NA,TRBV5-1,TGCGCCAGCAGCTTGGGGGGCGTCGGGACTAATGAAAAACTGTTTTTT,CASSLGGVGTNEKLFF
few,TRBJ2-7,TRBD2,TRBV5-4,TGTGCCAGCAGCTTTGACCCGACTAGCGGGGGGGATCCTAGTGAGCAGTACTTC,CASSFDPTSGGDPSEQYF
NA,TRBJ1-6,NA,TRBV7-2,TGTGCCAGCAGCTTATCCACGACAAATTCACCCCTCCACTTT,CASSLSTTNSPLHF
NA,TRBJ2-7,NA,TRBV5-1,TGCGCCAGCAGCTTGGCGGGGTCCTCCTACGAGCAGTACTTC,CASSLAGSSYEQYF
NA,TRBJ1-3,TRBD1,TRBV15,TGTGCCACCAGCACTTCAGGGGGGACAGGCGGCTCTGGAAACACCATATATTTT,CATSTSGGTGGSGNTIYF
NA,TRBJ1-4,NA,TRBV6-1,TGTGCCAGCAGTCCCAGGGGAGCTCACCTGTTTTTT,CASSPRGAHLFF
NA,TRBJ1-5,NA,TRBV29-1,TGCAGCGTTGTCGGGGGGGCAGGCGGTTATAGCAATCAGCCCCAGCATTTT,CSVVGGAGGYSNQPQHF
NA,TRBJ2-2,NA,TRBV6-5,TGTGCCAGCAGTTACTCCGGCGGAGTCACCGGGGAGCTGTTTTTT,CASSYSGGVTGELFF
NA,TRBJ2-2,NA,TRBV7-9,TGTGCCAGCAGCGAGGACAGTAGGGAGCTGTTTTTT,CASSEDSRELFF
NA,TRBJ1-5,NA,TRBV27,TGTGCCAGCAGTTTATCGTCCGGGAGCAATCAGCCCCAGCATTTT,CASSLSSGSNQPQHF
few,TRBJ2-7,NA,TRBV4-1,TGCGCCAGCAGCCAAGGGGAACTAGAATACTACGAGCAGTACTTC,CASSQGELEYYEQYF
NA,TRBJ2-1,NA,TRBV21-1,TGTGCCAGCCCCCTAGGGTCGGGACACCGGTGCCACAATGAGCAGTTCTTC,CASPLGSGHRCHNEQFF
NA,TRBJ2-6,NA,TRBV9,TGTGCCAGCAGCGTTAATACAGTCTCTGGGGCCAACGTCCTGACTTTC,CASSVNTVSGANVLTF
NA,TRBJ2-7,TRBD1,TRBV7-8,TGTGCCAGCAGCTTAGGGGACAGGGACTACGAGCAGTACTTC,CASSLGDRDYEQYF
NA,TRBJ2-5,NA,TRBV4-1,TGCGCCAGCAGCCCGACAGGTTCCCAAGAGACCCAGTACTTC,CASSPTGSQETQYF
NA,TRBJ1-1,TRBD1,TRBV4-1,TGCGCCAGCAGCCAGGCGATACAGGGGGCCATGAACACTGAAGCTTTCTTT,CASSQAIQGAMNTEAFF
few,TRBJ1-1,TRBD1,TRBV28,TGTGCCAGCAGGGATCCGGGACAGGGGTTTACGGGCACTGAAGCTTTCTTT,CASRDPGQGFTGTEAFF
NA,TRBJ2-7,TRBD1,TRBV10-1,TGCGCCACGTCCGGGACAGGGTCCTACGAGCAGTACTTC,CATSGTGSYEQYF